The 31 T cell receptor beta chains below come from one sample, sequenced in a study of blood T cell repertoires in COVID-19. Sequenced by immunoSEQ multiplex PCR; TCRdb stores in-frame clones only, minus some. The table includes under 130,000 clones, roughly 87% detected once. The sample consisted of peripheral blood. These receptor sequences come from a human donor in a cohort sampled during active COVID-19.

The J gene is TRBJ1-1, the V gene TRBV9; D gene ambiguous. This CDR3 comprises 15 residues. With 0 bases removed from V and 1 base from J, the gap between germline ends came to 10 bases. CDR1 and CDR2 from the germline V gene are SGDLS and YYNGEE. CDR3 loop: CASSVGSGRNTEAFF. As DNA, the CDR3 is TGTGCCAGCAGCGTAGGGTCAGGCAGGAACACTGAAGCTTTCTTT.

This clone has a single count. This chain joins TRBV30 and TRBJ1-2; TRBD1 matches at 8 bases. The CDR3 loop spans 13 amino acids. Germline V lookup: CDR1 GTSNPN, CDR2 SVGIG (reference sequence). Unmatched junction bases numbered 5, after V lost 2 bases and J lost 6 bases. CDR3 residues: CAWSRTGMDGYTF. Written as DNA, the CDR3 is TGTGCCTGGAGTAGGACAGGGATGGATGGCTACACCTTC.

The V gene is TRBV5-1, the J gene TRBJ2-7, with 8 bases aligning to TRBD1. Trimming at V came to 0 bases and at J to 1 base, leaving 6 bases not matched to a gene. The CDR3 spans 16 residues. Germline V gene sequence: CDR1 SGHRS, CDR2 YFSETQ. The CDR3 here is CASSLGRDRLSYEQYF. The DNA for the CDR3 is TGCGCCAGCAGCTTGGGCCGGGACAGGCTTTCCTACGAGCAGTACTTC.

DNA for the CDR3: TGTGCCAGCAGCTCGACTTACAATGAGCAGTTCTTC. Its translation is CASSSTYNEQFF. The V call is TRBV5-4, the J call TRBJ2-1; no clear D. V lost 3 bases and J 4 bases, leaving 5 bases between the germline ends. The length of the CDR3 is 12 residues. CDR1 SGHNT and CDR2 YYREEE come from the germline V gene (reference sequence).

This clone was counted once. This rearrangement joins TRBV28 to TRBJ2-1; 8 nucleotides line up with TRBD2. Germline assignment: CDR1 MDHEN and CDR2 SYDVKM. The CDR3 runs to 16 residues. Unmatched junction bases numbered 4, after V lost 3 bases and J lost 0 bases. CDR3 sequence (DNA): TGTGCCAGCAGTTTGACCAGCGGGAGCTCCTACAATGAGCAGTTCTTC. It specifies CASSLTSGSSYNEQFF.

The chain joins TRBV6-4 to TRBJ1-5; 8 bases are shared with TRBD1. The CDR3 loop spans 15 amino acids. The germline gives CDR1 MRHNA, CDR2 SNTAGT. The J segment lost 5 bases and the V segment lost 3 bases, leaving 6 bases of the junction unmatched. The CDR3 DNA reads as TGTGCCAGCAGTGAAGGGGCAGGGGGCGATCAGCCCCAGCATTTT. Protein: CASSEGAGGDQPQHF.

Here the CDR3 reads CASSVLVLAGGLNTGELFF. CDR3 DNA sequence: TGTGCCAGCAGCGTTCTTGTGCTAGCGGGGGGTCTTAACACCGGGGAGCTGTTTTTT. The chain is built from TRBV9 and TRBJ2-2, with 11 nucleotides matching TRBD2. The CDR3 runs to 19 residues. The trim removed 2 bases at V and 2 bases at J, leaving 11 bases unmatched. Germline-derived CDR1 and CDR2 are SGDLS and YYNGEE.

A remark on this clone: The germline gene is not matched at one end of the junction; a read error may be the cause. The chain couples TRBV10-3 to TRBJ2-7; tentative D call: TRBD1 (6 bases). This CDR3 has 12 residues. Germline lookup yields CDR1 ENHRY and CDR2 SYGVKD. CDR3: CATFSTGNLSAF. CDR3 nucleotides: TGTGCCACCTTCTCGACAGGTAACCTCTCTGCCTTC.

The V gene is TRBV28, the J gene TRBJ2-7; weak D call: TRBD2 (6 bases). The V gene's germline CDR1 is MDHEN and CDR2 SYDVKM. Trimming removed 7 bases from V and 0 bases from J, with 16 bases in between. CDR3 length: 15 residues. CDR3: CASIARAGGSYEQYF. CDR3 nucleotide sequence: TGTGCCAGCATTGCCAGGGCCGGGGGCTCCTACGAGCAGTACTTC.

The chain has TRBV19 and TRBJ2-7; D might be TRBD1 (5 bases). The CDR3 is 16 amino acids. V was clipped by 5 bases and J by 2 bases, with 19 bases between them. Germline CDR1 reads LNHDA; CDR2 reads SQIVND (reference sequence). The CDR3 here is CASSSLTGYNAYEQYF. Written as DNA, the CDR3 is TGTGCCAGTAGTTCCCTAACAGGTTATAATGCCTACGAGCAGTACTTC.

The V call is TRBV7-3, the J call TRBJ2-7, with 15 bases that match TRBD2. The CDR3 extends over 15 amino acids. Germline trimming cut 5 bases from V and 6 bases from J; bases unmatched to any gene: 5. Germline V gene lookup returns CDR1 SGHTA and CDR2 FQGTGA. CDR3 protein: CASSPQGLAGGEQYF. In DNA form, the CDR3 reads TGTGCCAGCAGCCCCCAGGGACTAGCGGGAGGCGAGCAGTACTTC.

This chain links TRBV28 with TRBJ1-2; tentative D call: TRBD1 (5 bases). This CDR3 contains 15 residues. V was trimmed by 2 bases and J by 4 bases, leaving 14 bases between them. Germline-derived CDR1 and CDR2 are MDHEN and SYDVKM. The DNA of the CDR3 is TGTGCCAGCAGTTTAAGGCCTCTTACAGGCTATGGCTACACCTTC. This gives the protein CASSLRPLTGYGYTF.

V is TRBV19 and J is TRBJ2-2; 9 nucleotides line up with TRBD2. There are 18 residues in the CDR3. Trimming at V came to 5 bases and at J to 1 base, leaving 11 bases not matched to a gene. Germline V lookup: CDR1 LNHDA, CDR2 SQIVND (reference sequence). The CDR3 DNA sequence: TGTGCCAGTAGTTTAGCGGGAGTTATTCCCGAGAACACCGGGGAGCTGTTTTTT. Amino acids: CASSLAGVIPENTGELFF.

The V and J genes are TRBV20-1 and TRBJ1-6; unclear D gene. Germline assignment: CDR1 DFQATT and CDR2 SNEGSKA (reference sequence). This CDR3 region has 11 residues. V was shortened by 6 bases and J by 6 bases, with 6 bases between the two germline ends. CDR3 bases: TGCAGTGCCTACCTTAATTCACCCCTCCACTTT. Protein sequence: CSAYLNSPLHF.

The chain links TRBV9 to TRBJ2-1; TRBD2 agrees at 7 bases. V shed 4 bases and J 8 bases; nucleotides not matched to a gene: 18. The CDR3 spans 17 residues. The V gene's germline CDR1 is SGDLS and CDR2 YYNGEE. CDR3 in DNA: TGTGCCAGCAGCCAGGACGGAAGGGCGGGAGATTGGTATGAGCAGTTCTTC. It translates to CASSQDGRAGDWYEQFF.

The V and J genes are TRBV19 and TRBJ1-1, with D uncertain. The CDR3 has 12 residues. Germline V lookup: CDR1 LNHDA, CDR2 SQIVND (reference sequence). V was trimmed by 7 bases and J by 4 bases, leaving 10 bases between them. CDR3 coding DNA: TGTGCCAGTAACGTCCGCGGCACTGAAGCTTTCTTT. It translates to CASNVRGTEAFF.

The J gene is TRBJ1-2, the V gene TRBV6-5, with 9 nucleotides matching TRBD1. V shed 6 bases, J shed 4 bases, and the junction held 9 bases outside the gene matches. Germline V gene sequence: CDR1 MNHEY, CDR2 SVGAGI. The CDR3 extends over 15 amino acids. DNA for the CDR3: TGTGCCAGCAGGAGAGAACAGGGGGCCGTCTATGGCTACACCTTC. It is translated as CASRREQGAVYGYTF.

The V gene is TRBV10-1, the J gene TRBJ2-5; 15 positions agree with TRBD2. Per germline, CDR1 WNHNN and CDR2 SYGVQD (reference sequence). V dropped 5 bases and J dropped 5; count of bases not matched to a gene: 3. This CDR3 comprises 15 residues. The CDR3 is CASSMGLAGGETQYF. The CDR3 DNA reads TGCGCCAGCAGTATGGGACTAGCGGGAGGCGAGACCCAGTACTTC.

The gene calls are TRBV18 and TRBJ2-7; 9 bases are shared with TRBD1. V lost 0 bases to trimming and J lost 1 base; unmatched junction nucleotides: 1. The length of the CDR3 is 15 residues. Germline V gene lookup returns CDR1 KGHSH and CDR2 LQKENI. This CDR3 is CASSPPGTGSYEQYF. DNA for the CDR3: TGTGCCAGCTCACCACCCGGGACAGGGTCCTACGAGCAGTACTTC.

The chain uses TRBV2 and TRBJ2-3; TRBD2 agrees at 8 bases. The CDR3 contains 15 residues. Trimming took 6 bases from V and 4 from J; bases not matched to a gene: 9. Germline CDR1 is SNHLY and CDR2 is FYNNEI. CDR3 protein: CASRQVLAVPDTQYF. The CDR3 DNA reads TGTGCCAGCAGGCAAGTACTAGCGGTCCCAGATACGCAGTATTTT.

The chain combines TRBV5-1 with TRBJ2-7, with 7 bases aligning to TRBD1. Losses at the gene ends were 4 bases for V and 0 bases for J; bases not matched to a gene: 4. The germline V gene encodes CDR1 SGHRS and CDR2 YFSETQ. This CDR3 spans 14 amino acids. CDR3 region: CASSVGQDSYEQYF. For the CDR3, the DNA is TGCGCCAGCAGCGTCGGACAGGACTCCTACGAGCAGTACTTC. Together with reference TRBV5-1 and TRBJ2-7, the CDR3 gives the full variable domain: KAGVTQTPRYLIKTRGQQVTLSCSPISGHRSVSWYQQTPGQGLQFLFEYFSETQRNKGNFPGRFSGRQFSNSRSEMNVSTLELGDSALYLCASSVGQDSYEQYFGPGTRLTVT.

The rearrangement uses TRBV2 and TRBJ2-7, with D unresolved. This CDR3 spans 14 amino acids. The ends were cut back, 5 bases at V and 4 bases at J, with 15 bases in the middle. Per the germline V gene, CDR1 is SNHLY and CDR2 is FYNNEI. The CDR3: CASSSRAGPYEQYF. Written as DNA, the CDR3 is TGTGCCAGCAGTTCCCGAGCAGGTCCTTACGAGCAGTACTTC.

V gene TRBV11-2 combines with J gene TRBJ2-7, with 7 nucleotides matching TRBD2. CDR1 and CDR2 (germline): SGHAT, FQNNGV. There are 15 residues in the CDR3. The V segment lost 3 bases and the J segment 3 bases; nucleotides outside the gene matches: 8. In nucleotides, the CDR3 is TGTGCCAGCAGCTTCGGGTGGGAGGGTGGCTACGAGCAGTACTTC. It codes for CASSFGWEGGYEQYF.

The chain employs TRBV5-1 and TRBJ2-2; the D is unclear. V was cut by 5 bases and J by 2 bases, with 16 bases left in between. CDR1 is SGHRS, CDR2 YFSETQ, per germline. This CDR3 comprises 16 residues. In DNA form, the CDR3 reads TGCGCCAGCAGAGGTGTGGAGCTTCGAAACACCGGGGAGCTGTTTTTT. As protein: CASRGVELRNTGELFF.

The chain employs TRBV7-9 and TRBJ2-3; D uncertain. Germline V gene data show CDR1 as SEHNR and CDR2 as FQNEAQ (reference sequence). Trimming removed 5 bases at V and 6 bases at J, with 15 bases between. The CDR3 covers 14 residues. The CDR3, as DNA: TGTGCCAGCAGCACCCTCTCAGTTTCGGATACGCAGTATTTT. This codes for CASSTLSVSDTQYF.

The V gene is TRBV7-8, the J gene TRBJ2-3, with 8 bases matching TRBD2. Germline values: CDR1 SGHVS, CDR2 FQNEAQ. V trimming: 2 bases; J trimming: 3 bases; junction bases outside the gene matches: 4. The CDR3 has 15 amino acids. The DNA of the CDR3 is TGTGCCAGCAGCTTACTACTAGCGGAGACAGATACGCAGTATTTT. This encodes CASSLLLAETDTQYF. Filled out from reference TRBV7-8 and TRBJ2-3, the complete variable domain reads GAGVSQSPRYKVAKRGQDVALRCDPISGHVSLFWYQQALGQGPEFLTYFQNEAQLDKSGLPSDRFFAERPEGSVSTLKIQRTQQEDSAVYLCASSLLLAETDTQYFGPGTRLTVL.

This rearrangement joins TRBV28 to TRBJ2-1; D is possibly TRBD1 (5 bases). The CDR3 sequence is 15 residues long. Looked up from germline, CDR1 is MDHEN and CDR2 is SYDVKM. The V and J ends lost 5 bases and 2 bases respectively, with 13 bases between them. The CDR3 here is CASSLDQGTYNEQFF. The CDR3 nucleotides are TGTGCCAGCAGTCTCGACCAGGGAACCTACAATGAGCAGTTCTTC.

This clone was detected a few times. The chain uses TRBV19 and TRBJ1-5, with 9 nucleotides matching TRBD1. The germline V gene encodes CDR1 LNHDA and CDR2 SQIVND (reference sequence). This CDR3 contains 15 residues. J lost 7 bases, V lost 3 bases, and 7 bases had no gene match. The CDR3 DNA is TGTGCCAGTAGTATCCGGACAGGGGCTGGGCAGCCCCAGCATTTT. Amino acids: CASSIRTGAGQPQHF. Drawing the rest from reference TRBV19 and TRBJ1-5, the complete variable domain is DGGITQSPKYLFRKEGQNVTLSCEQNLNHDAMYWYRQDPGQGLRLIYYSQIVNDFQKGDIAEGYSVSREKKESFPLTVTSAQKNPTAFYLCASSIRTGAGQPQHFGDGTRLSIL.

V and J are TRBV11-3 and TRBJ2-1; unclear D gene. V gave up 5 bases and J gave up 2 bases, with 7 bases separating them. The germline V gene encodes CDR1 SGHNT and CDR2 YENEEA. This CDR3 is 13 amino acids long. The CDR3: CASSVNTYNEQFF. CDR3 nucleotide sequence: TGTGCCAGCAGCGTAAATACCTACAATGAGCAGTTCTTC.

The gene calls are TRBV7-8 and TRBJ1-1, with 8 positions matching TRBD1. CDR3 length: 16 residues. The J segment lost 2 bases and the V segment lost 3 bases, leaving 8 bases of the junction unmatched. Germline V gene sequence: CDR1 SGHVS, CDR2 FQNEAQ. DNA of the CDR3: TGTGCCAGCAGCTTTGGACAGGGAGGGATAAACACTGAAGCTTTCTTT. Encoded protein: CASSFGQGGINTEAFF. Complete variable domain (other parts from reference TRBV7-8 and TRBJ1-1): GAGVSQSPRYKVAKRGQDVALRCDPISGHVSLFWYQQALGQGPEFLTYFQNEAQLDKSGLPSDRFFAERPEGSVSTLKIQRTQQEDSAVYLCASSFGQGGINTEAFFGQGTRLTVV.

The chain combines TRBV7-3 with TRBJ2-7, with 7 bases matching TRBD2. The CDR3 length is 15 residues. Germline values: CDR1 SGHTA, CDR2 FQGTGA. Trimming took 2 bases from V and 0 from J; bases not matched to a gene: 4. This CDR3 reads CASSLLASGSYEQYF. The CDR3 nucleotides are TGTGCCAGCAGCTTACTGGCTAGCGGCTCCTACGAGCAGTACTTC. The complete variable domain, with remaining parts taken from reference TRBV7-3 and TRBJ2-7, reads GAGVSQTPSNKVTEKGKYVELRCDPISGHTALYWYRQSLGQGPEFLIYFQGTGAADDSGLPNDRFFAVRPEGSVSTLKIQRTERGDSAVYLCASSLLASGSYEQYFGPGTRLTVT.